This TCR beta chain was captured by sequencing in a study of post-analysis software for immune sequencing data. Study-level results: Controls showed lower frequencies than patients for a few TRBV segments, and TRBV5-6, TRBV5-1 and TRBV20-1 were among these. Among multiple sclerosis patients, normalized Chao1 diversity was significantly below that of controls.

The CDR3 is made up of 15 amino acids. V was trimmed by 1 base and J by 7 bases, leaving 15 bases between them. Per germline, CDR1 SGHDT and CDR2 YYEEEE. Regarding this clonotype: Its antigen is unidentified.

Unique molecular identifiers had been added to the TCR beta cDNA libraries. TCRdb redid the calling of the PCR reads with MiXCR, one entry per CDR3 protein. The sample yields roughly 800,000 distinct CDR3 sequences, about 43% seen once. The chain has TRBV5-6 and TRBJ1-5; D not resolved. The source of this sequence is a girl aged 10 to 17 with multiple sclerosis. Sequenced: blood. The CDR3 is CASSLYGGTGQPQHF. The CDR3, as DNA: TGTGCCAGCAGCTTGTATGGAGGAACCGGGCAGCCCCAGCATTTT.